These 12 T cell receptor beta chains share one sample of origin, sequenced in a study of blood T cell repertoires in COVID-19. The data were produced by immunoSEQ multiplex PCR, yet TCRdb's version contains in-frame clones alone and is incomplete. This table holds 280,000 or so clones, 85% found once. Sequencing was carried out using PBMCs or T cells enriched from blood (not recorded which). These receptors all come from a woman aged 45-65 years who had recovered from COVID-19.

The rearrangement links TRBV13 to TRBJ2-1, with D possibly TRBD2 on 7 matching bases. Germline V CDR1 and CDR2: PRHDT, FYEKMQ (reference sequence). The CDR3 length is 14 residues. V dropped 4 bases and J dropped 8 bases, with 15 bases sitting between them. DNA of the CDR3: TGTGCCAGCAGCTCAAGGGGGGGCTTAGATGAGCAGTTCTTC. Translated, it gives CASSSRGGLDEQFF.

The rearrangement uses TRBV5-1 and TRBJ2-2, with D tentatively TRBD1 (6 bases). CDR3 length: 13 residues. The germline V and J ends were trimmed by 5 bases and 6 bases, with 11 bases remaining between them. From germline, CDR1 is SGHRS and CDR2 YFSETQ. CDR3 sequence reads: CASRDPGAGELFF. CDR3 DNA: TGCGCCAGCAGAGATCCAGGGGCCGGGGAGCTGTTTTTT.

J is TRBJ1-2 and V is TRBV15, with TRBD1 matching 7 bases. CDR3 size: 13 residues. Trimming removed 5 bases from V and 4 bases from J; junction bases left unmatched: 4. CDR1 LNHNV and CDR2 YYDKDF come from the germline V gene (reference sequence). Here the CDR3 reads CATSVDRVYGYTF. The CDR3 DNA is TGTGCCACCAGCGTCGACAGGGTCTATGGCTACACCTTC.

This clone was seen more than once but under ten times. This rearrangement joins TRBV4-2 to TRBJ2-3, with D tentatively TRBD1 (5 bases). There are 12 residues in the CDR3. Germline-derived CDR1 and CDR2 are LGHNA and YNFKEQ. V lost 1 base and J lost 7, with 6 bases in between. Here the CDR3 reads CASSQAGNTQYF. CDR3 bases: TGTGCCAGCAGCCAAGCAGGGAATACGCAGTATTTT.

In this sample, this clone turned up once. The CDR3 coding sequence is TGTGCCAGCCACAGGGGTTTGGAGACCCAGTACTTC. Protein sequence: CASHRGLETQYF. The rearrangement joins TRBV2 to TRBJ2-5; 7 bases are a match to TRBD1. With V trimmed by 8 bases and J by 5 bases, 5 bases remained unmatched. The CDR3 loop spans 12 amino acids. CDR1 is SNHLY, CDR2 FYNNEI, per germline.

This clone occurred a few times. This chain connects TRBV24-1 to TRBJ2-2, with 7 bases identical to TRBD1. There are 17 residues in the CDR3. CDR1 and CDR2 from the germline V gene are KGHDR and SFDVKD. The trim removed 5 bases at V and 2 bases at J, leaving 10 bases unmatched. CDR3 loop: CATSGVRTGTNTGELFF. CDR3 DNA: TGTGCCACCAGTGGGGTCCGGACAGGAACTAACACCGGGGAGCTGTTTTTT.

Note on this clone: The same CDR3 arises from other DNA sequences in this sample as well. The chain has TRBV2 and TRBJ1-6; 10 bases match TRBD1. The V and J ends lost 2 bases and 3 bases, in that order; junction bases with no gene match: 7. The CDR3 has 18 residues. Germline V gene data show CDR1 as SNHLY and CDR2 as FYNNEI. CDR3: CASSELGQGGGYNSPLHF. In DNA, the CDR3 is TGTGCCAGCAGTGAACTTGGACAGGGGGGTGGCTATAATTCACCCCTCCACTTT.

The chain links TRBV5-5 to TRBJ2-2; no clear D. CDR3 length equals 15 residues. The germline CDR1 and CDR2 sequences are SGHKS and YYEKEE (reference sequence). V lost 3 bases and J 0 bases, leaving 9 bases between the germline ends. CDR3 residues: CASSSQAANTGELFF. The CDR3 coding sequence is TGTGCCAGCAGCTCCCAGGCAGCGAACACCGGGGAGCTGTTTTTT.

This chain uses TRBV14 with TRBJ2-5; D perhaps matches TRBD2 (7 bases). Germline V gives CDR1 SGHDN, CDR2 FVKESK. The length of the CDR3 is 15 residues. V lost 0 bases and J 5 bases, leaving 13 bases between the germline ends. The CDR3 region has the DNA TGTGCCAGCAGCCAAGATGGGGGGGCCGGGGAGACCCAGTACTTC. It codes for CASSQDGGAGETQYF.

This CDR3 is CASSVAGGLENTGELFF. The CDR3 DNA reads TGTGCCAGCAGCGTAGCGGGAGGATTGGAGAACACCGGGGAGCTGTTTTTT. The chain carries TRBV27 and TRBJ2-2; 10 bases align to TRBD2. The CDR3 totals 17 residues. Germline CDR1 MNHEY, CDR2 SMNVEV (reference sequence). V was pared by 6 bases and J by 1 base, with 8 bases of the junction left unmatched.

This chain joins TRBV3-1 (or the pseudogene TRBV3-2) and TRBJ2-1, with D possibly matching TRBD1 (6 bases). The V gene lost 1 base and the J gene lost 9 bases, with 13 bases spanning the gap. This CDR3 has 14 residues. Per germline, CDR1 LGHDT and CDR2 YNNKEL (reference sequence). The CDR3 region has the DNA TGTGCCAGCAGCCAAGCAGGGGCGGGTAGTGAGCAGTTCTTC. Amino acid sequence: CASSQAGAGSEQFF.

The V call is TRBV9, the J call TRBJ2-5; D not resolved. Germline V gene data show CDR1 as SGDLS and CDR2 as YYNGEE. This CDR3 contains 13 residues. V lost 3 bases to trimming and J lost 2 bases, with 8 bases between them. The CDR3 sequence is CASSAPPQETQYF. In DNA form, the CDR3 reads TGTGCCAGCAGCGCCCCCCCTCAAGAGACCCAGTACTTC.